What follows describes a single T cell receptor (beta chain). Libraries were prepared by immunoSEQ multiplex PCR; TCRdb keeps only in-frame clonotypes and omits some of them. The data contain around 450,000 clones, around 89% of them singletons. This sample was included in a study of blood T cell repertoires in COVID-19. Across the whole study: The samples span acute and convalescent COVID-19 from the United States, Italy and Spain.

V dropped 1 base and J dropped 7 bases, with 14 bases sitting between them. This CDR3 contains 14 residues. Germline CDR1 reads LNHDA; CDR2 reads SQIVND (reference sequence). Source material: peripheral blood. V is TRBV19 and J is TRBJ2-7; D perhaps matches TRBD1 (6 bases). The receptor comes from a woman aged 25 to 39 with acute or convalescent COVID-19. The CDR3: CASSIGDAGDEQYF. Here the CDR3 DNA reads TGTGCCAGTAGTATAGGGGACGCAGGGGATGAGCAGTACTTC.